Given below is one T cell receptor (beta chain) in context. Germline V gene lookup returns CDR1 DFQATT and CDR2 SNEGSKA (reference sequence). Trimming pared 3 bases from V and 2 bases from J, leaving 10 bases between. CDR3 size: 14 residues. The data were obtained in a study of blood T cell repertoires in COVID-19. Source study methods: How many nucleated cells were present was estimated from reference gene primer amplification. TCRdb's table, derived via immunoSEQ multiplex PCR, lists solely in-frame clones and lacks some. D and trimming come from the DNA, and the V and J calls and clone size come from that table. The sample yields fewer than 50,000 clones, roughly 85% seen once.

This chain joins TRBV20-1 and TRBJ2-2; D gene unclear. The clonotype was recovered from a human donor in a cohort sampled during active COVID-19. Input material: peripheral blood. CDR3 in DNA: TGCAGTGCTAGTATTCAGTTAAACACCGGGGAGCTGTTTTTT. Encoded protein: CSASIQLNTGELFF.